This T cell receptor beta chain came from a study of T cells in localized non-small cell lung cancer. As regards this clone: Its matching antigen is unknown.

Study results and limitations: Across samples, adjacent lung featured a median roughly 62 of the top 100 tumor clones. Longer overall survival was seen with higher T cell density measured in blood. Because researchers sequenced only one region of the tumor, heterogeneity is still possible.

Sequenced by immunoSEQ multiplex PCR; TCRdb stores in-frame clones only, minus some. This table holds 30,000 or so clones, 88% found once. The TCR sequence derives from a female donor aged 60 or older with stage III squamous cell lung carcinoma. This specimen was peripheral blood, taken before any cancer treatment.

CDR3 in amino acids: CAFKIGDNEQFF. CDR3 nucleotide sequence: TGTGCCTTTAAGATAGGGGACAATGAGCAGTTCTTC. V is TRBV30 and J is TRBJ2-1, with D tentatively TRBD1 (5 bases). Germline V gene data show CDR1 as GTSNPN and CDR2 as SVGIG (reference sequence). CDR3 size: 12 residues. Trimming cost V 7 bases and J 5 bases, with 12 bases left between them.